Following are 17 T cell receptor beta chains from one sample sequenced in a study of shared clonotypes between healthy human individuals. Some clones are missing from TCRdb's copy, which holds only in-frame ones; the method was immunoSEQ multiplex PCR. The sample carries 600,000 to 750,000 clones, about two thirds recorded once. The sample consisted of memory CD4+ T cells sorted from blood. This sample's subset: CD45RA-negative fraction. These receptors were collected from a woman between 25 and 40 years old in good health.

The chain recombines TRBV19 with TRBJ2-7; D is perhaps TRBD2 (6 bases). V lost 8 bases to trimming and J lost 2 bases, with 13 bases between them. The germline V gene has CDR1 LNHDA and CDR2 SQIVND (reference sequence). There are 13 residues in the CDR3. Written as DNA, the CDR3 is TGTGCCAGTTCGAAGGACTACCCCTACGAGCAGTACTTC. Residues: CASSKDYPYEQYF.

The chain is built from TRBV29-1 and TRBJ1-2; D unresolved. CDR1 is SQVTM, CDR2 ANQGSEA, per germline. Trimming pared 1 base from V and 3 bases from J, leaving 6 bases between. CDR3 size: 12 residues. CDR3 loop: CSVEVTDYGYTF. The CDR3 nucleotides read TGCAGCGTTGAAGTAACTGACTATGGCTACACCTTC.

This clone came up once. The J gene is TRBJ1-2, the V gene TRBV19; D gene ambiguous. Germline-derived CDR1 and CDR2 are LNHDA and SQIVND (reference sequence). The V end lost 2 bases, the J end lost 3 bases, and 10 bases lay between the germline ends. CDR3 size: 14 residues. DNA of the CDR3: TGTGCCAGTAGTATATGGCAAGGAGACTATGGCTACACCTTC. Its protein is CASSIWQGDYGYTF.

The gene calls are TRBV11-2 and TRBJ2-1; 8 bases are shared with TRBD1. The CDR3 runs to 17 residues. V dropped 1 base and J dropped 1; count of bases not matched to a gene: 6. From germline, CDR1 is SGHAT and CDR2 FQNNGV. The CDR3 reads CASSLVVGQGSYNEQFF. As DNA, the CDR3 is TGTGCCAGCAGCTTAGTCGTCGGACAGGGATCCTACAATGAGCAGTTCTTC.

The chain couples TRBV11-2 to TRBJ2-1; 7 positions match TRBD2. With 5 bases clipped from V and 7 bases from J, the junction kept 11 bases outside the gene matches. The CDR3 runs 15 residues. Germline CDR1 and CDR2: SGHAT and FQNNGV. This CDR3 reads CASSVARGGSNEQFF. In nucleotides, the CDR3 is TGTGCCAGCAGCGTGGCACGGGGCGGGAGTAATGAGCAGTTCTTC.

The gene calls are TRBV7-9 and TRBJ2-3, with TRBD2 identical over 8 bases. The germline V gene encodes CDR1 SEHNR and CDR2 FQNEAQ (reference sequence). V lost 5 bases and J lost 6; bases outside the gene matches: 10. This CDR3 contains 15 residues. The CDR3, as DNA: TGTGCCAGCAGCACAGCGGGAGTGGTGGGCGATACGCAGTATTTT. Translation gives CASSTAGVVGDTQYF.

The chain employs TRBV9 and TRBJ2-7; D is perhaps TRBD2 (7 bases). The CDR3 contains 16 residues. V shed 4 bases and J shed 6 bases, with 23 bases lying between them. Germline lookup yields CDR1 SGDLS and CDR2 YYNGEE. CDR3 sequence reads: CASSPRGGEGLGEQYF. In nucleotides, the CDR3 is TGTGCCAGCAGCCCTCGAGGGGGGGAGGGCCTAGGCGAGCAGTACTTC.

The V call is TRBV9, the J call TRBJ2-3; the match to TRBD2 covers 10 bases. Germline CDR1 SGDLS, CDR2 YYNGEE. Trimming cost V 0 bases and J 4 bases; bases outside gene matches: 20. This CDR3 has 21 amino acids. The CDR3 bases are TGTGCCAGCAGCGTAGCGCCTAGTACTCGGGCTAGCGGGAGTATGGCAGATACGCAGTATTTT. Protein sequence: CASSVAPSTRASGSMADTQYF. The entire variable domain, with the rest obtained from reference TRBV9 and TRBJ2-3, is as follows: DSGVTQTPKHLITATGQRVTLRCSPRSGDLSVYWYQQSLDQGLQFLIQYYNGEERAKGNILERFSAQQFPDLHSELNLSSLELGDSALYFCASSVAPSTRASGSMADTQYFGPGTRLTVL.

V and J are TRBV5-5 and TRBJ2-7; maybe TRBD2 (5 bases). The CDR3 contains 13 residues. The germline V and J ends were trimmed by 4 bases and 1 base, with 9 bases remaining between them. Germline lookup yields CDR1 SGHKS and CDR2 YYEKEE (reference sequence). The CDR3 reads CASSRTRSYEQYF. The CDR3 coding sequence is TGTGCCAGCAGCCGAACTAGATCCTACGAGCAGTACTTC.

The V gene is TRBV5-1, the J gene TRBJ2-7; TRBD2 matches at 14 bases. The CDR3 contains 17 residues. Germline lookup yields CDR1 SGHRS and CDR2 YFSETQ. J was trimmed by 4 bases and V by 4 bases; bases with no gene match: 10. DNA for the CDR3: TGCGCCAGCAGCCCCAAGGGACTAGCGGGAGCCGATTACGAGCAGTACTTC. The encoded protein is CASSPKGLAGADYEQYF.

This clone was seen a few times. This rearrangement joins TRBV7-3 to TRBJ2-2; D perhaps matches TRBD2 (5 bases). With 0 bases removed from V and 1 base from J, the gap between germline ends came to 6 bases. The CDR3 loop spans 15 amino acids. Germline CDR1 is SGHTA and CDR2 is FQGTGA. CDR3 in amino acids: CASSLTSENTGELFF. In nucleotides, the CDR3 is TGTGCCAGCAGCTTAACTAGCGAGAACACCGGGGAGCTGTTTTTT. The entire variable domain, with the rest obtained from reference TRBV7-3 and TRBJ2-2, is as follows: GAGVSQTPSNKVTEKGKYVELRCDPISGHTALYWYRQSLGQGPEFLIYFQGTGAADDSGLPNDRFFAVRPEGSVSTLKIQRTERGDSAVYLCASSLTSENTGELFFGEGSRLTVL.

In this sample, this clone turned up once. The CDR3 DNA reads TGCGCCAGCAGCCTAGGGCCTGGCTACGGGGAGCTGTTTTTT. Its protein product is CASSLGPGYGELFF. The V and J genes are TRBV5-1 and TRBJ2-2, with D unresolved. Germline CDR1 SGHRS, CDR2 YFSETQ. The V and J ends lost 4 bases and 7 bases respectively, with 14 bases between them. The CDR3 runs 14 residues.

The chain is built from TRBV7-6 and TRBJ1-5, with 7 bases aligning to TRBD1. With V trimmed by 4 bases and J by 7 bases, 16 bases remained unmatched. The CDR3 has 17 amino acids. CDR1 is SGHVS and CDR2 is FNYEAQ in the germline V gene. CDR3 nucleotide sequence: TGTGCCAGCAGCTCCTTAGGGAGCCAGGGGGTCGGACAGCCCCAGCATTTT. Protein product: CASSSLGSQGVGQPQHF.

The rearrangement joins TRBV27 to TRBJ2-2, with D tentatively TRBD2 (5 bases). Germline V lookup: CDR1 MNHEY, CDR2 SMNVEV (reference sequence). The CDR3 has 15 amino acids. V was shortened by 6 bases and J by 4 bases, with 15 bases between the two germline ends. The CDR3 DNA is TGTGCCAGCAGCCACCCCCTCGGGGTCACCGGGGAGCTGTTTTTT. Amino acid sequence: CASSHPLGVTGELFF.

Of note for this clone: It differs at one base from a far larger clone, so likely a read error. The same CDR3 arises from other DNA sequences in this sample as well. CDR3 sequence reads: CASSDPYEQYF. As DNA, the CDR3 is TGTGCCAGCAGTGACCCCTACGAGCAGTACTTC. The chain carries TRBV2 and TRBJ2-7, with D hard to call. The length of the CDR3 is 11 residues. V lost 3 bases to trimming and J lost 2 bases, with 2 bases between them. CDR1 and CDR2 (germline): SNHLY, FYNNEI.

The J gene is TRBJ2-7, the V gene TRBV7-9; 7 nucleotides line up with TRBD1. V shed 6 bases, J shed 2 bases, and the junction held 7 bases outside the gene matches. Germline assignment: CDR1 SEHNR and CDR2 FQNEAQ (reference sequence). This CDR3 region has 14 residues. The chain's CDR3 is CASRNQGDTYEQYF. The CDR3 nucleotides are TGTGCCAGCAGGAATCAGGGGGATACCTACGAGCAGTACTTC.

The rearrangement joins TRBV25-1 to TRBJ1-4; TRBD1 might be the D (6 bases). The CDR3 has 17 residues. The V gene's germline CDR1 is MGHDK and CDR2 SYGVNS. Trimming removed 4 bases at V and 3 bases at J, with 18 bases between. Written as DNA, the CDR3 is TGTGCCAGCAGTGGGGATTACAGGGTAGTGCCTAATGAAAAACTGTTTTTT. As protein: CASSGDYRVVPNEKLFF.